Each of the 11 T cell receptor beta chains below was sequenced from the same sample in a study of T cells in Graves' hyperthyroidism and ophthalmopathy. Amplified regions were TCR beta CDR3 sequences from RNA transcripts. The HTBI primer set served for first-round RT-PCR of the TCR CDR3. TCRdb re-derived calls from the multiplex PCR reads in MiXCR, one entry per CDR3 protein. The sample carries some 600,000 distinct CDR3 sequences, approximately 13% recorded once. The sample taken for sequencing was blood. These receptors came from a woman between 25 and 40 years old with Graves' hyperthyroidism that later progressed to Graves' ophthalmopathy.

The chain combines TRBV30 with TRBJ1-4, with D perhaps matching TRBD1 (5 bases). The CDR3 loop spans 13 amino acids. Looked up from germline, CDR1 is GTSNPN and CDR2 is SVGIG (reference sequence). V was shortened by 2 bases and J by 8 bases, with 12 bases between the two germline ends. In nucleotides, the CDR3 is TGTGCCTGGAGTATACTGGGGGGAGAAAAACTGTTTTTT. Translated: CAWSILGGEKLFF.

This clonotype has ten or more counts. CDR3 amino acids: CSAKTPGGSYQGYTF. CDR3 sequence (DNA): TGCAGTGCTAAAACCCCGGGCGGCTCCTATCAAGGCTACACCTTC. The chain links TRBV20-1 to TRBJ1-2, with no clear D. Germline V gives CDR1 DFQATT, CDR2 SNEGSKA (reference sequence). The CDR3 consists of 15 residues. The V gene lost 4 bases and the J gene lost 8 bases, with 23 bases spanning the gap.

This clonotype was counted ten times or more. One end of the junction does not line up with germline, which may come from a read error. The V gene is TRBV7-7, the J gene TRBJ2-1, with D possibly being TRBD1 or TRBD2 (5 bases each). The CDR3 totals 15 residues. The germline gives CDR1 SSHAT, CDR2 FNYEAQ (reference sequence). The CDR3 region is CASSLAHGAGDEQFF. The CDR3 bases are TGTGCTAGCAGCTTAGCGCACGGGGCTGGGGATGAGCAGTTCTTC.

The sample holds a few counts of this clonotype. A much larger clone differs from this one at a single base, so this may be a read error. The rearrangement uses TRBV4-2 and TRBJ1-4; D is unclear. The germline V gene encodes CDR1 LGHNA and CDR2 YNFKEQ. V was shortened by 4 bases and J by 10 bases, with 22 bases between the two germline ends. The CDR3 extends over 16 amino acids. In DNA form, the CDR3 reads TGTGCCAGCAGCCCCGTCATAGCGGGGTTCGACGGAAAACTGTTTTTT. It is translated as CASSPVIAGFDGKLFF.

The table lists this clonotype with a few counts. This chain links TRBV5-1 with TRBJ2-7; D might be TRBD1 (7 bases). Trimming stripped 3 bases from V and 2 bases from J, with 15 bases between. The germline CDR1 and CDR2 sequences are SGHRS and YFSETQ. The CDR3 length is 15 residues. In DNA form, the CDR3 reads TGCGCCAGCAGCTACGCGGGGACAGACACCTACGAGCAGTACTTC. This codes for CASSYAGTDTYEQYF. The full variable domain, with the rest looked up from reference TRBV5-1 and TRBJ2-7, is KAGVTQTPRYLIKTRGQQVTLSCSPISGHRSVSWYQQTPGQGLQFLFEYFSETQRNKGNFPGRFSGRQFSNSRSEMNVSTLELGDSALYLCASSYAGTDTYEQYFGPGTRLTVT.

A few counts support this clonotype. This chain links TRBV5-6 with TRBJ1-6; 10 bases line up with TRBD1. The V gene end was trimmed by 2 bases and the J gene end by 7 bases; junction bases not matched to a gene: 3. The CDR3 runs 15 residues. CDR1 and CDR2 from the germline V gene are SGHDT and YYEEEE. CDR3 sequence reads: CASSFLDRGNSPLHF. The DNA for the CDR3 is TGTGCCAGCAGCTTCCTGGACAGGGGGAATTCACCCCTCCACTTT.

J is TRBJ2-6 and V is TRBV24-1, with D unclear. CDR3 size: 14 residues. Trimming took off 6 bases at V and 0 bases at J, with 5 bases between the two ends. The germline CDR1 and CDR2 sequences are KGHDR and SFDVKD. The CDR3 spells CATSLSSGANVLTF. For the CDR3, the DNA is TGTGCCACCAGTCTTAGCTCTGGGGCCAACGTCCTGACTTTC.

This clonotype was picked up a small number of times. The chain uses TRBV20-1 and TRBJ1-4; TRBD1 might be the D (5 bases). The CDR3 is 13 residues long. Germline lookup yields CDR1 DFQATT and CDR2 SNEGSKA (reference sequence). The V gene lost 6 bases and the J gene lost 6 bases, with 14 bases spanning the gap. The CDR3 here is CSAEGPGHEKLFF. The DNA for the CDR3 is TGCAGTGCAGAGGGGCCGGGGCATGAAAAACTGTTTTTT.

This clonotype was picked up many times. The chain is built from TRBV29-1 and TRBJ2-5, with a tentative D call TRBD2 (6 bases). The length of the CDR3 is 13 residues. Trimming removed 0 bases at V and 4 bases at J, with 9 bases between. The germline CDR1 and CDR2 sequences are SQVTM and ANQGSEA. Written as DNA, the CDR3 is TGCAGCGTTGAAGAAAGGACTATAGAGACCCAGTACTTC. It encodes CSVEERTIETQYF.

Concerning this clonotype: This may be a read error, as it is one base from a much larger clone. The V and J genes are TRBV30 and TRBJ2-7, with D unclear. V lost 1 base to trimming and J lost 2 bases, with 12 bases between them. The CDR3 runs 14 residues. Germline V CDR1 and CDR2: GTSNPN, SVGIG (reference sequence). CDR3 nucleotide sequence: TGTGCCTGGAGTGGCTGCCCCAGTACCTACGAGCAGTACTTC. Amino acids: CAWSGCPSTYEQYF.

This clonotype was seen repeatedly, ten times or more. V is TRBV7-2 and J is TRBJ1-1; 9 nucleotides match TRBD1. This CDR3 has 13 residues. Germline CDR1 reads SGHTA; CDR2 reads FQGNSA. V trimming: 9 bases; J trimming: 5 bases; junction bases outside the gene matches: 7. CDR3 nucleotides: TGTGCCAGTCTTACAGGGGGCAAAACTGAAGCTTTCTTT. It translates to CASLTGGKTEAFF.